This T cell receptor (beta chain) derives from a study of blood T cell repertoires in COVID-19. Study summary: From the United States, Italy and Spain came samples of acute and convalescent COVID-19. Sample material is recorded as cDNA or gDNA derived from T cells, B-cell-depleted T cells, or PBMCs.

Original processing notes: Estimation of nucleated cell counts relied on the amplification of reference gene primers. Produced via immunoSEQ multiplex PCR; TCRdb's table is partial and in-frame only. V, J and clone size are taken as reported in that table, and D and trimming were inferred from the DNA itself. The table records around 250,000 clones, around nine tenths of them present only once. Germline CDR1 is MNHEY and CDR2 is SVGEGT. V lost 6 bases and J lost 7; bases outside the gene matches: 9. The length of the CDR3 is 13 residues. Material for sequencing was peripheral blood. V and J are TRBV6-2 or TRBV6-3 and TRBJ2-7; TRBD1 aligns across 7 bases. The receptor's source is a woman in her fifties or sixties who had recovered from COVID-19. The CDR3 coding sequence is TGTGCCAGCAGCCCTGAGGACAGGTGGGAGCAGTACTTC. Translation: CASSPEDRWEQYF.